This T cell receptor (beta chain) was recorded in a study of breast tumors, draining lymph nodes, adjacent tissues. This clonotype occurred many times. CDR3 length: 16 amino acids. Unmatched junction bases numbered 4, after V lost 1 base and J lost 2 bases. Germline lookup yields CDR1 KGHDR and CDR2 SFDVKD. TCRdb analysed the multiplex PCR reads with MiXCR anew, one entry per CDR3 protein. The sample lists under 45,000 distinct CDR3 sequences; just over 35% were seen once. The source material was breast tumor tissue. The chain recombines TRBV24-1 with TRBJ2-3; 8 bases align to TRBD1. The TCR originated in a female donor with breast cancer. Some clones in this sample may be carry-over from other donors' samples. CDR3 nucleotide sequence: TGTGCCACCAGTGATTTCGCGACAGGGGACACAGATACGCAGTATTTT. Protein sequence: CATSDFATGDTDTQYF.